The 11 T cell receptor beta chains below were found in one sample sequenced in a study of blood T cell repertoires in COVID-19. Some clones are missing from TCRdb's copy, which holds only in-frame ones; the method was immunoSEQ multiplex PCR. This table holds roughly 140,000 clones, around 80% found once. The sample was peripheral blood. These receptors were taken from a woman in her 50s in a cohort sampled during active or convalescent COVID-19.

V is TRBV11-2 and J is TRBJ2-3; D may be TRBD1 (5 bases). This CDR3 comprises 17 residues. Trimming cost V 0 bases and J 2 bases, with 15 bases left between them. Germline CDR1 reads SGHAT; CDR2 reads FQNNGV. As DNA, the CDR3 is TGTGCCAGCAGCTTAGAGGGGCCACTCTTCGACACAGATACGCAGTATTTT. This sequence encodes CASSLEGPLFDTDTQYF.

This clone came up many times. V gene TRBV6-4 combines with J gene TRBJ2-3; 8 nucleotides line up with TRBD2. Germline CDR1 is MRHNA and CDR2 is SNTAGT. V was pared by 4 bases and J by 8 bases, with 11 bases of the junction left unmatched. The CDR3 totals 15 residues. The CDR3 nucleotides read TGTGCCAGCAGTGTTGATTCGGGGGGGCATGGTACGCAGTATTTT. This gives the protein CASSVDSGGHGTQYF.

The chain couples TRBV4-3 to TRBJ2-5; D perhaps matches TRBD2 (5 bases). Trimming took 3 bases from V and 4 from J, leaving 24 bases between them. The CDR3 sequence is 18 residues long. CDR1 and CDR2 (germline): LGHNA, YSLEER. CDR3 nucleotide sequence: TGCGCCAGCAGCCAGAGGGTGCGGTTCGGCCCGGTCCCAGAGACCCAGTACTTC. Protein: CASSQRVRFGPVPETQYF.

The rearrangement joins TRBV7-2 to TRBJ1-2; the match to TRBD1 covers 10 bases. The CDR3 covers 18 residues. Germline assignment: CDR1 SGHTA and CDR2 FQGNSA. The V segment lost 0 bases and the J segment 0 bases; nucleotides outside the gene matches: 7. CDR3 sequence reads: CASSLAGTGVRANYGYTF. For the CDR3, the DNA is TGTGCCAGCAGCTTAGCGGGGACAGGGGTTCGTGCTAACTATGGCTACACCTTC.

The chain couples TRBV4-1 to TRBJ1-3; 9 bases map to TRBD1. J gave up 0 bases and V 0 bases, and 9 bases lay outside the gene matches. The germline V gene has CDR1 MGHRA and CDR2 YSYEKL. CDR3 length: 19 residues. CDR3 in amino acids: CASSQDTGTGTISGNTIYF. As DNA, the CDR3 is TGCGCCAGCAGCCAAGATACGGGGACAGGGACTATCTCTGGAAACACCATATATTTT.

This clone was seen at least ten times. This sequence joins TRBV7-8 and TRBJ2-7; D ambiguous. CDR3 length: 14 amino acids. V lost 1 base, J lost 2 bases, and 9 bases lay in between. The germline V gene has CDR1 SGHVS and CDR2 FQNEAQ. The CDR3 region is CASSLVRHPYEQYF. CDR3 DNA sequence: TGTGCCAGCAGCTTAGTGCGGCATCCCTACGAGCAGTACTTC.

This sequence joins TRBV10-3 and TRBJ2-7, with 8 nucleotides matching TRBD2. With V trimmed by 3 bases and J by 0 bases, 4 bases remained unmatched. Germline loops: CDR1 ENHRY, CDR2 SYGVKD. The CDR3 has 15 amino acids. CDR3 in DNA: TGTGCCATCAGTGATGCGGGGGGTGCCTCCTACGAGCAGTACTTC. This encodes CAISDAGGASYEQYF.

On this clone: Germline is not matched at one junction end, which may reflect a read error. The chain links TRBV7-7 to TRBJ2-5; TRBD1 matches at 10 bases. The CDR3 runs to 15 residues. CDR1 is SSHAT, CDR2 FNYEAQ, per germline (reference sequence). The CDR3 region is CASSSGQGRRMAQYF. The DNA of the CDR3 is TGTGCTAGCAGCTCGGGACAGGGGAGACGGATGGCCCAGTACTTC.

The chain couples TRBV7-3 to TRBJ2-5, with 8 positions matching TRBD2. The germline V gene has CDR1 SGHTA and CDR2 FQGTGA. V dropped 5 bases and J dropped 5; count of bases not matched to a gene: 7. The CDR3 totals 14 residues. CDR3: CASSPGGGMETQYF. CDR3 nucleotide sequence: TGTGCCAGCAGCCCGGGGGGGGGCATGGAGACCCAGTACTTC. The full variable domain, its missing parts supplied by reference TRBV7-3 and TRBJ2-5, is GAGVSQTPSNKVTEKGKYVELRCDPISGHTALYWYRQSLGQGPEFLIYFQGTGAADDSGLPNDRFFAVRPEGSVSTLKIQRTERGDSAVYLCASSPGGGMETQYFGPGTRLLVL.

This chain connects TRBV5-1 to TRBJ2-3; TRBD2 aligns across 8 bases. CDR1 SGHRS and CDR2 YFSETQ come from the germline V gene. The CDR3 runs to 14 residues. J gave up 2 bases and V 5 bases, and 4 bases lay outside the gene matches. CDR3 sequence (DNA): TGCGCCAGCAGAGCGGGGGCAAACACAGATACGCAGTATTTT. This gives the protein CASRAGANTDTQYF.

This clone appeared once. This chain uses TRBV3-1 (or the pseudogene TRBV3-2) with TRBJ2-3; 7 bases are a match to TRBD2. Germline V gene data show CDR1 as LGHDT and CDR2 as YNNKEL (reference sequence). This CDR3 has 15 residues. J gave up 5 bases and V 2 bases, and 7 bases lay outside the gene matches. The CDR3 loop is CASSQLGLVQDTQYF. The CDR3 nucleotides read TGTGCCAGCAGCCAACTCGGACTAGTCCAAGATACGCAGTATTTT.